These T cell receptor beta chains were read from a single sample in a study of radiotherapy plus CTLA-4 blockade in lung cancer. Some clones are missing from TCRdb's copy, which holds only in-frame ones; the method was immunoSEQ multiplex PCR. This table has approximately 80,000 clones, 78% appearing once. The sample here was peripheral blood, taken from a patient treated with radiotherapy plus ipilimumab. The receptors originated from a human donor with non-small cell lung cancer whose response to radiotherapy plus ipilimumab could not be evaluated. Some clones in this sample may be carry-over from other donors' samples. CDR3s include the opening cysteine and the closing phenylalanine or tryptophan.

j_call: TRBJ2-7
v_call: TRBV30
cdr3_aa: CAWSLGQGYEQYF

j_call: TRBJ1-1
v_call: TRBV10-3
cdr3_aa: CAISVGGNTEAFF

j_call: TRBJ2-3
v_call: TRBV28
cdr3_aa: CASSLNGGVAGGQSTDTQYF

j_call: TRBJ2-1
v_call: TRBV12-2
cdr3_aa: CASRLVGGASYNEQFF

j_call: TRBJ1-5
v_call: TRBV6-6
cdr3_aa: CASSYGGGNQPQHF

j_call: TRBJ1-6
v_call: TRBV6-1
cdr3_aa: CASSERGLGLHF

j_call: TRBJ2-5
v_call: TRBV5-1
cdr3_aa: CASSSTSGVSIETQYF

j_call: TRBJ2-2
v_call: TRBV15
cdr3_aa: CATSGQGSRELFF

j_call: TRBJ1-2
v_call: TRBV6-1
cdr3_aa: CASSVRTGTGGGYTF

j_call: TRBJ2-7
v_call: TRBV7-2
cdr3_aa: CASSLATSGSYEQYF

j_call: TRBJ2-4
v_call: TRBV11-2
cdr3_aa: CASSRWGTAKNIQYF

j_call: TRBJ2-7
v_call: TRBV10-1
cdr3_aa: CASSEEYEQYF

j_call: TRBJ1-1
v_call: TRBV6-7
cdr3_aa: CASSYSRGGGNTEAFF

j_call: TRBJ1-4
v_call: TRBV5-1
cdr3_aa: CASSGGQLEKLFF

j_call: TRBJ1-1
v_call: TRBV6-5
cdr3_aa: CASGYLLRGTEAFF

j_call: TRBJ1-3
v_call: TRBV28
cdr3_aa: CASSFWGRDTIYF

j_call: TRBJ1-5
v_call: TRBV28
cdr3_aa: CASRSNGPGLQPQHF

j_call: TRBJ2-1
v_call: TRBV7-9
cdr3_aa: CASSPPGQAINEQFF

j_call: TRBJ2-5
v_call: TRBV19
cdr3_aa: CASRDRGRGETQYF

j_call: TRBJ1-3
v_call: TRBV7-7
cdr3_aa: CASSLGNTGSGNTIYF

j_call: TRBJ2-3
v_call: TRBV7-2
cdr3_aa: CASSLYGLAGEDTQYF

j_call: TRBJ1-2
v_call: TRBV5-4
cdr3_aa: CASSSPRGDYGYTF

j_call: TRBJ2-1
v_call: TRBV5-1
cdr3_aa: CASSLDPNRGPYNEQFF

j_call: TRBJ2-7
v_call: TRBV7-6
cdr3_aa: CASSLDTGSSYEQYF

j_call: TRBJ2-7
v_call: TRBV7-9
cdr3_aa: CASSSDFPYEQYF

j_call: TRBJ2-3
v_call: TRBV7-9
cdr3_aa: CASSFGGAADTQYF

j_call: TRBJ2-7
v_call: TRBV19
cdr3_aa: CASSIPGQVFGEQYF

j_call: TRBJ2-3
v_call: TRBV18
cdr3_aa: CASSQATSGGLSTDTQYF

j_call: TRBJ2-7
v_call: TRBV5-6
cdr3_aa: CASSPSTGTYEQYF

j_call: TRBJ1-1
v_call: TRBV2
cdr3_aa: CASRRGNTEAFF

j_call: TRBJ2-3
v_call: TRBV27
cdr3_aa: CASTKLASTDTQYF

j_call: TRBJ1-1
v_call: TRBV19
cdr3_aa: CASIPLLGQMNTEAFF

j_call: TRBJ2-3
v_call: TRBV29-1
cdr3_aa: CSGTSGSTSTDTQYF

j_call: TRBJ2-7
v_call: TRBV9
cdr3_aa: CASSRARGSSYEQYF

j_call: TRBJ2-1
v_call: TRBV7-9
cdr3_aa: CASSFGHTNEQFF

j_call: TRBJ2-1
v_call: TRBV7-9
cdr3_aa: CASSFRGGSSYNEQFF

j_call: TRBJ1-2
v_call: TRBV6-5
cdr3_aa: CASTDRATGYTF

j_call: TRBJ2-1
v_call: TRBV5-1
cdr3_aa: CASSVSGGPYNEQFF

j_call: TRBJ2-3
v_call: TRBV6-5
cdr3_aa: CASKPGALTDTQYF

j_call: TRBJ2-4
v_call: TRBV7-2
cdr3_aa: CASSLAGSGLAKNIQYF

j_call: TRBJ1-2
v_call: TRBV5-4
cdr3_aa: CASSLAGQNYGYTF

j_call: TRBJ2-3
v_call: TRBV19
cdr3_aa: CASSIGAQQYF

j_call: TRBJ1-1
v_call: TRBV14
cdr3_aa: CASSHGTGSEAFF

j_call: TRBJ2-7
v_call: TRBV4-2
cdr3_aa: CASSRTGYEQYF

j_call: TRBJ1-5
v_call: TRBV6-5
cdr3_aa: CASSPVERTGQPQHF

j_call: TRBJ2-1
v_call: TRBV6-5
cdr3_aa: CASSFGQEQFF

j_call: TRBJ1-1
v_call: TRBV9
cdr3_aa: CASSARDRGIEAFF

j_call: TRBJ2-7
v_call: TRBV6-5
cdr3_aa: CASSASGGALYEQYF

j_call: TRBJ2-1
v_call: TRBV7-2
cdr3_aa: CASSLLAGVDEQFF

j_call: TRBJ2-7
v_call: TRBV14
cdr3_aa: CASSQGQTSASYEQYF

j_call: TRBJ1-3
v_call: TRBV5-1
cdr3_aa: CASSLGGTSGNTIYF

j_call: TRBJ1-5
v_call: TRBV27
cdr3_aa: CASSSINPTVYSNQPQHF

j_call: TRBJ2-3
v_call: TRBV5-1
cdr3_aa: CASSPAYSTDTQYF